These 5 T cell receptor beta chains share one sample of origin, sequenced in a study of PD-L1 blockade in urothelial cancer. Method: immunoSEQ multiplex PCR; TCRdb's copy keeps in-frame clones and lacks some. The sample includes some 97,000 clones, about 91% of them seen just once. The sample in question was PBMCs, obtained around atezolizumab (anti-PD-L1) treatment. The receptors come from an elderly woman with urothelial cancer.

The chain recombines TRBV5-6 with TRBJ2-7, with 8 positions matching TRBD2. The CDR3 length is 14 residues. V shed 0 bases and J 5 bases; nucleotides not matched to a gene: 4. Germline lookup yields CDR1 SGHDT and CDR2 YYEEEE. This CDR3 reads CASSLAGTRNEQYF. CDR3 nucleotide sequence: TGTGCCAGCAGCTTGGCCGGGACTAGAAACGAGCAGTACTTC.

The chain couples TRBV5-1 to TRBJ1-5, with 11 nucleotides matching TRBD1. Germline values: CDR1 SGHRS, CDR2 YFSETQ. The CDR3 covers 17 residues. With 0 bases clipped from V and 3 bases from J, the junction kept 5 bases outside the gene matches. The CDR3, as DNA: TGCGCCAGCAGCTTGGTGCGGGACAGGGGGGACAATCAGCCCCAGCATTTT. Amino acids: CASSLVRDRGDNQPQHF.

As regards this clone: Other nucleotide sequences in the sample specify the same CDR3. V gene TRBV2 combines with J gene TRBJ2-1; D not certain. The V end lost 11 bases, the J end lost 6 bases, and 20 bases lay between the germline ends. The CDR3 loop spans 14 amino acids. The germline V gene encodes CDR1 SNHLY and CDR2 FYNNEI. The CDR3 DNA reads as TGTGCCGGCTCGGAAGGCTTCAGACTCAATGAGCAGTTCTTC. This sequence encodes CAGSEGFRLNEQFF.

The J gene is TRBJ1-5, the V gene TRBV19, with 8 bases identical to TRBD1. V shed 0 bases and J 4 bases; nucleotides not matched to a gene: 5. Germline assignment: CDR1 LNHDA and CDR2 SQIVND (reference sequence). There are 16 residues in the CDR3. CDR3 in amino acids: CASSIEGTGGNQPQHF. CDR3 nucleotides: TGTGCCAGTAGTATAGAGGGGACAGGAGGGAATCAGCCCCAGCATTTT.

V gene TRBV9 combines with J gene TRBJ1-1; possibly TRBD1 for D (6 bases). Germline V gene data show CDR1 as SGDLS and CDR2 as YYNGEE. The ends were cut back, 2 bases at V and 4 bases at J, with 15 bases in the middle. The CDR3 spans 15 residues. For the CDR3, the DNA is TGTGCCAGCAGCGTCCACTGGGGGCGGACCACTGAAGCTTTCTTT. Amino acids: CASSVHWGRTTEAFF.